A single sample is the source of the 9 T cell receptor beta chains below, sequenced in a study of T cells after yellow fever vaccination. Using its own MiXCR run on the 5' RACE reads, TCRdb lists one record per CDR3 protein. Among more than 250,000 distinct CDR3 sequences listed, around 6.8% were seen once. The sample here was PBMCs, taken roughly seven weeks after the first yellow fever vaccination. All receptors derive from a man younger than 35 who received the YFV17D yellow fever vaccine.

For the CDR3, the DNA is TGCGCCAGCTTTAACCCGAGGGCAGGGGCAACTGAGCAGTTCTTC. This codes for CASFNPRAGATEQFF. V usage is TRBV5-1 and J usage is TRBJ2-1; the D gene is possibly TRBD1 (6 bases). The length of the CDR3 is 15 residues. V gave up 7 bases and J gave up 9 bases, with 23 bases separating them. Germline-derived CDR1 and CDR2 are SGHRS and YFSETQ.

As to this clonotype: This may be a read error, as it is one base from a much larger clone. The chain combines TRBV18 with TRBJ2-2, with 8 bases that match TRBD2. The CDR3 has 17 amino acids. Germline loops: CDR1 KGHSH, CDR2 LQKENI. CDR3 in DNA: TGTGCCAGCTCACCCAATCGACTAGCGACGAAGACCGGGGAGCTGTTTTTT. Residues: CASSPNRLATKTGELFF.

The V call is TRBV6-6, the J call TRBJ2-1; D gene unclear. Trimming took off 7 bases at V and 9 bases at J, with 10 bases between the two ends. The germline CDR1 and CDR2 sequences are MNHNY and SVGAGI (reference sequence). The CDR3 runs 11 residues. The CDR3 region is CASTSGLEQFF. Written as DNA, the CDR3 is TGTGCCAGCACCTCCGGCCTTGAGCAGTTCTTC.

This clonotype was observed a handful of times. The chain joins TRBV28 to TRBJ1-3, with D possibly TRBD1 on 6 matching bases. Germline CDR1 and CDR2: MDHEN and SYDVKM. The V end was cut by 4 bases, the J end by 0 bases, with 16 bases between. The CDR3 contains 17 residues. CDR3: CASSSDRFLSSGNTIYF. The CDR3 bases are TGTGCCAGCAGTTCCGACAGGTTCTTAAGCTCTGGAAACACCATATATTTT.

This clonotype was counted a few times. The J gene is TRBJ1-1, the V gene TRBV29-1, with D uncertain. V was shortened by 7 bases and J by 0 bases, with 12 bases between the two germline ends. This CDR3 contains 13 residues. CDR1 SQVTM and CDR2 ANQGSEA come from the germline V gene. CDR3 nucleotide sequence: TGCAGCGGGCAGGCCGGGGTGAACACTGAAGCTTTCTTT. This gives the protein CSGQAGVNTEAFF.

The CDR3 is CASSRTRDDKKLFF. The DNA for the CDR3 is TGTGCCAGCAGTCGAACCCGGGACGATAAAAAACTGTTTTTT. The J gene is TRBJ1-4, the V gene TRBV6-1; D is possibly TRBD1 (5 bases). The CDR3 sequence is 14 residues long. Germline V gives CDR1 MNHNS, CDR2 SASEGT. Trimming left V 5 bases short and J 9 bases short, with 16 bases between.

This clonotype occurred a few times. The J gene is TRBJ2-3, the V gene TRBV2; possible D gene TRBD2, 6 bases. This CDR3 region has 14 residues. Germline CDR1 is SNHLY and CDR2 is FYNNEI. V was trimmed by 7 bases and J by 2 bases, leaving 13 bases between them. CDR3 nucleotide sequence: TGTGCCAGCACTAGGCGGGAAACCACAGATACGCAGTATTTT. Translated: CASTRRETTDTQYF.

This clonotype was detected many times. The chain links TRBV6-5 to TRBJ1-2, with TRBD1 as a possible D gene (5 bases). Between the trimmed V and J ends, which lost 0 bases and 2 bases, there was a span of 10 bases. The germline V gene encodes CDR1 MNHEY and CDR2 SVGAGI. This CDR3 is built from 15 residues. The CDR3 spells CASSYSGQGNYGYTF. In nucleotides, the CDR3 is TGTGCCAGCAGTTACTCGGGCCAGGGCAACTATGGCTACACCTTC.

This chain connects TRBV7-9 to TRBJ2-3; TRBD2 aligns across 11 bases. Germline V gene sequence: CDR1 SEHNR, CDR2 FQNEAQ (reference sequence). This CDR3 is 15 amino acids long. V was clipped by 7 bases and J by 2 bases; unmatched bases: 5. The CDR3 DNA follows: TGTGCCAGCAATCTAGCGGGGGGAAACACAGATACGCAGTATTTT. This codes for CASNLAGGNTDTQYF.